This TCR beta chain comes out of a study of technical replicates of blood from a handful of donors. Here immunoSEQ multiplex PCR was the method, and the copy in TCRdb shows in-frame clones only, minus some. Of 75,000 or so clones in the sample, 85% to 95% were seen once. Germline lookup yields CDR1 SGHVS and CDR2 FNYEAQ. The germline V and J ends were trimmed by 3 bases and 6 bases, with 6 bases remaining between them. There are 12 residues in the CDR3. The TCR originated in a human donor in good health. Sample: T cells isolated from PBMCs. This chain connects TRBV7-6 to TRBJ2-1, with unresolved D. CDR3 sequence reads: CASSLGRNEQFF. In nucleotides, the CDR3 is TGTGCCAGCAGCTTGGGCCGCAATGAGCAGTTCTTC.